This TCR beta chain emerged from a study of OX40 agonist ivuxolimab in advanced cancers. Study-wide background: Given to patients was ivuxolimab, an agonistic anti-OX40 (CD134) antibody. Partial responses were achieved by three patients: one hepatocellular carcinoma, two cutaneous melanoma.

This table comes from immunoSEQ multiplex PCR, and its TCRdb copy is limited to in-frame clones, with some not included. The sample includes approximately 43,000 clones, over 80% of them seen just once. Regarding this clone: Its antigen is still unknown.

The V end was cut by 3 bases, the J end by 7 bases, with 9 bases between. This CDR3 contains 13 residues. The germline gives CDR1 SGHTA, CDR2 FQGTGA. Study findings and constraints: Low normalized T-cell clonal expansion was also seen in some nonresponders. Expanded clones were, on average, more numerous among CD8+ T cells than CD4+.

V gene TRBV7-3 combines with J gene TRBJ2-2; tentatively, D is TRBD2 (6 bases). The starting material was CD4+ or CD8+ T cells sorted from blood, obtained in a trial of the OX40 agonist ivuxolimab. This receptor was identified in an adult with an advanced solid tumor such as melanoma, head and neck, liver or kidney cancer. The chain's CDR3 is CASSFIADGELFF. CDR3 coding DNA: TGTGCCAGCAGCTTTATAGCGGACGGGGAGCTGTTTTTT.